Presented here are 19 T cell receptor beta chains from one specimen sequenced in a study of blood T cell repertoires in COVID-19. Produced via immunoSEQ multiplex PCR; TCRdb's table is partial and in-frame only. The sample carries around 200,000 clones, about 85% recorded once. Sequences were obtained from peripheral blood. These receptors were obtained from an elderly woman with acute or convalescent COVID-19.

The chain has TRBV5-1 and TRBJ2-1; 11 bases align to TRBD2. The length of the CDR3 is 15 residues. Unmatched junction bases numbered 2, after V lost 3 bases and J lost 3 bases. Germline CDR1 is SGHRS and CDR2 is YFSETQ. The CDR3 coding sequence is TGCGCCAGCAGCTCAGGGACTAGCGGCTACAATGAGCAGTTCTTC. Residues: CASSSGTSGYNEQFF.

The gene calls are TRBV12-3 or TRBV12-4 and TRBJ1-1, with 7 bases fitting TRBD1. CDR3 length: 12 amino acids. V was pared by 6 bases and J by 8 bases, with 6 bases of the junction left unmatched. The CDR3 reads CASSRGTEEAFF. As DNA, the CDR3 is TGTGCCAGCAGCAGAGGGACAGAAGAAGCTTTCTTT.

J is TRBJ2-1 and V is TRBV6-4, with D maybe TRBD1 (6 bases). The germline V and J ends were trimmed by 0 bases and 1 base, with 13 bases remaining between them. This CDR3 is 17 amino acids long. Per germline, CDR1 MRHNA and CDR2 SNTAGT. CDR3 protein: CASSDSGTGQSYNEQFF. The CDR3, as DNA: TGTGCCAGCAGTGACTCCGGCACAGGGCAATCCTACAATGAGCAGTTCTTC.

V is TRBV7-9 and J is TRBJ2-5, with TRBD2 matching 9 bases. J lost 5 bases, V lost 5 bases, and 6 bases had no gene match. In germline, CDR1 is SEHNR, CDR2 FQNEAQ (reference sequence). This CDR3 is 14 amino acids long. The CDR3 spells CASSPGLAVETQYF. For the CDR3, the DNA is TGTGCCAGCAGCCCGGGACTAGCTGTTGAGACCCAGTACTTC.

This clone was seen just once. The genes are TRBV20-1 and TRBJ1-1; possibly TRBD1 for D (5 bases). V shed 3 bases and J shed 1 base, with 12 bases lying between them. CDR3 length equals 14 residues. Germline V CDR1 and CDR2: DFQATT, SNEGSKA (reference sequence). In nucleotides, the CDR3 is TGCAGTGCTAGTAGGTTGGGGGGGAACACTGAAGCTTTCTTT. As protein: CSASRLGGNTEAFF.

The chain carries TRBV3-1 (or the pseudogene TRBV3-2) and TRBJ2-3; D unresolved. Germline V gene sequence: CDR1 LGHDT, CDR2 YNNKEL (reference sequence). The CDR3 is 14 amino acids. V was pared by 10 bases and J by 0 bases, with 14 bases between. Written as DNA, the CDR3 is TGTGCCACTAACGGGTATCCTAGCACAGATACGCAGTATTTT. Protein sequence: CATNGYPSTDTQYF.

This chain uses TRBV7-2 with TRBJ2-3, with 8 bases identical to TRBD2. The CDR3 length is 17 residues. V lost 0 bases and J lost 5; bases outside the gene matches: 10. Germline loops: CDR1 SGHTA, CDR2 FQGNSA. The CDR3 DNA is TGTGCCAGCAGCTTAGCGCCTCAGGCCCGGGGGGGAGATACGCAGTATTTT. This codes for CASSLAPQARGGDTQYF.

The rearrangement uses TRBV19 and TRBJ1-1, with 7 positions matching TRBD1. Germline CDR1 and CDR2: LNHDA and SQIVND (reference sequence). The ends lost 7 bases at V and 1 base at J; junction bases unmatched: 6. The CDR3 length is 14 residues. CDR3 coding DNA: TGTGCCAGTACCCGGACAGGCCGGAACACTGAAGCTTTCTTT. Amino acids: CASTRTGRNTEAFF.

This chain joins TRBV5-1 and TRBJ2-7; 11 positions agree with TRBD1. Trimming took 0 bases from V and 3 from J; bases not matched to a gene: 8. Germline-derived CDR1 and CDR2 are SGHRS and YFSETQ. The CDR3 runs to 17 residues. For the CDR3, the DNA is TGCGCCAGCAGCTTGGCCCCGGGACAGGGGGGCATCTACGAGCAGTACTTC. Translation: CASSLAPGQGGIYEQYF.

The chain links TRBV7-9 to TRBJ1-6; 12 bases fit TRBD1. V lost 5 bases, J lost 9 bases, and 11 bases stayed unmatched. Germline V gene sequence: CDR1 SEHNR, CDR2 FQNEAQ (reference sequence). The CDR3 is 17 residues long. The CDR3 coding sequence is TGTGCCAGCAGCCCCAGGGACAGGGGGCGTAAAAGTTCACCCCTCCACTTT. Its protein product is CASSPRDRGRKSSPLHF.

The V call is TRBV6-5, the J call TRBJ1-4; D remains ambiguous. Germline values: CDR1 MNHEY, CDR2 SVGAGI. Deletions cut 4 bases from V and 8 bases from J, with 14 bases between. The CDR3 runs 14 residues. This CDR3 reads CASSLSLLGEKLFF. The CDR3 region has the DNA TGTGCCAGCAGTTTATCACTACTCGGGGAAAAACTGTTTTTT.

This sequence joins TRBV29-1 and TRBJ1-1; D uncertain. Trimming stripped 4 bases from V and 3 bases from J, with 3 bases between. Germline V gene lookup returns CDR1 SQVTM and CDR2 ANQGSEA. This CDR3 contains 10 residues. The CDR3 coding sequence is TGCAGCGTTGGGCACACTGAAGCTTTCTTT. This encodes CSVGHTEAFF.

The chain links TRBV11-3 to TRBJ2-1; D may be TRBD2 (5 bases). The germline CDR1 and CDR2 sequences are SGHNT and YENEEA. Deletions cut 5 bases from V and 0 bases from J, with 14 bases between. This CDR3 contains 16 residues. CDR3 in amino acids: CASSRDTRDSYNEQFF. In DNA, the CDR3 is TGTGCCAGCAGCCGCGACACACGGGACTCCTACAATGAGCAGTTCTTC.

This chain joins TRBV3-1 (or the pseudogene TRBV3-2) and TRBJ1-2, with D maybe TRBD1 (5 bases). Germline assignment: CDR1 LGHDT and CDR2 YNNKEL (reference sequence). CDR3 length: 13 residues. V lost 1 base to trimming and J lost 8 bases, with 11 bases between them. The CDR3 sequence: CASSQGGAEGYTF. CDR3 nucleotide sequence: TGTGCCAGCAGCCAAGGGGGCGCGGAAGGCTACACCTTC.

This clone was counted a single time. This chain's CDR3 is CASSYGAGRIWETQYF. The CDR3 DNA is TGTGCCAGCAGTTATGGGGCAGGGCGGATTTGGGAGACCCAGTACTTC. This chain uses TRBV6-5 with TRBJ2-5, with D tentatively TRBD1 (5 bases). The CDR3 is made up of 16 amino acids. Germline V gives CDR1 MNHEY, CDR2 SVGAGI. Trimming took off 3 bases at V and 5 bases at J, with 19 bases between the two ends.

The gene calls are TRBV7-9 and TRBJ1-2; no clear D. The CDR3 contains 14 residues. Germline CDR1 and CDR2: SEHNR and FQNEAQ (reference sequence). V lost 5 bases and J lost 1, with 11 bases in between. The CDR3 region has the DNA TGTGCCAGCAGCCCACGGAGGGATAACTATGGCTACACCTTC. Its translation: CASSPRRDNYGYTF.

This sequence joins TRBV4-1 and TRBJ1-6; D ambiguous. The V gene lost 0 bases and the J gene lost 7 bases, with 16 bases spanning the gap. CDR1 is MGHRA, CDR2 YSYEKL, per germline. The CDR3 is 17 residues long. The CDR3 sequence: CASSQDYGRVRNSPLHF. In nucleotides, the CDR3 is TGCGCCAGCAGCCAAGATTACGGGAGGGTACGAAATTCACCCCTCCACTTT.

V is TRBV9 and J is TRBJ2-3; TRBD2 matches 11 bases. The junction had 7 bases not matched to a gene; V was cut back by 4 bases and J by 3 bases. This CDR3 is built from 16 residues. Per germline, CDR1 SGDLS and CDR2 YYNGEE. The CDR3 loop reads CASSFLAGGPTDTQYF. The DNA for the CDR3 is TGTGCCAGCAGCTTTTTAGCGGGAGGGCCTACAGATACGCAGTATTTT. Supplemented by reference TRBV9 and TRBJ2-3, the full variable domain reads DSGVTQTPKHLITATGQRVTLRCSPRSGDLSVYWYQQSLDQGLQFLIQYYNGEERAKGNILERFSAQQFPDLHSELNLSSLELGDSALYFCASSFLAGGPTDTQYFGPGTRLTVL.

This rearrangement joins TRBV7-2 to TRBJ1-5; D is unclear. The germline gives CDR1 SGHTA, CDR2 FQGNSA. V lost 0 bases and J lost 7, with 7 bases in between. This CDR3 is 13 amino acids long. This chain's CDR3 is CASSLARSQPQHF. The CDR3 bases are TGTGCCAGCAGCTTAGCCAGATCCCAGCCCCAGCATTTT.